The next 18 T cell receptor beta chains were all read from a single sample in a study of human T cells and chemical hapten exposure. Time point here: patch test 2, 6 weeks after DPC sensitization. Treatment described: therapeutic diphenylcyclopropenone sensitization with weekly scalp DPC. TCRdb used MiXCR to reprocess the RACE reads, holding one entry per CDR3 protein. The repertoire holds about 85,000 distinct CDR3 sequences, with around a tenth as singletons. This specimen was whole blood, taken in connection with sensitization to the hapten diphenylcyclopropenone (DPC). These receptors were taken from a man aged 18 to 30 with alopecia areata. Some clones in this sample may be carry-over from other donors' samples.

The chain has TRBV28 and TRBJ2-2, with unresolved D. This CDR3 region has 12 residues. V was trimmed by 8 bases and J by 5 bases, leaving 9 bases between them. CDR1 and CDR2 (germline): MDHEN, SYDVKM. CDR3 sequence: CASGVQTGELFF. CDR3 nucleotides: TGTGCCAGCGGAGTGCAAACCGGGGAGCTGTTTTTT. Using reference TRBV28 and TRBJ2-2 for the parts outside the CDR3, the full variable domain is DVKVTQSSRYLVKRTGEKVFLECVQDMDHENMFWYRQDPGLGLRLIYFSYDVKMKEKGDIPEGYSVSREKKERFSLILESASTNQTSMYLCASGVQTGELFFGEGSRLTVL.

The chain couples TRBV10-3 to TRBJ1-2; TRBD1 aligns across 9 bases. With V trimmed by 8 bases and J by 5 bases, 6 bases remained unmatched. This CDR3 region has 13 residues. Germline values: CDR1 ENHRY, CDR2 SYGVKD. DNA of the CDR3: TGTGCCATCCGAGGGGACAGGGCGTATGGCTACACCTTC. It translates to CAIRGDRAYGYTF.

This clonotype was seen a few times. This chain links TRBV19 with TRBJ1-4; a possible D gene is TRBD1 (5 bases). Looked up from germline, CDR1 is LNHDA and CDR2 is SQIVND (reference sequence). This CDR3 is built from 14 residues. V lost 8 bases and J lost 6, with 16 bases in between. The CDR3 here is CASLGTESYEKLFF. Here the CDR3 DNA reads TGTGCCAGTCTAGGGACGGAGTCTTATGAAAAACTGTTTTTT.

At least ten counts were recorded for this clonotype. The rearrangement joins TRBV28 to TRBJ2-7; D may match TRBD1 or TRBD2 (5 bases each). In germline, CDR1 is MDHEN, CDR2 SYDVKM. Trimming left V 4 bases short and J 3 bases short, with 13 bases between. This CDR3 comprises 14 residues. CDR3 sequence: CASSSGQIFYEQYF. CDR3 bases: TGTGCCAGCAGTTCGGGGCAGATCTTCTACGAGCAGTACTTC.

Only a few counts were recorded for this clonotype. The chain is built from TRBV6-5 and TRBJ2-7; D is perhaps TRBD1 (6 bases). V lost 6 bases and J 2 bases, leaving 14 bases between the germline ends. Germline CDR1 MNHEY, CDR2 SVGAGI. This CDR3 has 14 residues. CDR3 region: CASRHKQGTYEQYV. The CDR3 region has the DNA TGTGCCAGCAGGCATAAACAGGGCACCTACGAGCAGTACGTC.

This clonotype was detected only a few times. This rearrangement joins TRBV6-4 to TRBJ2-2; D assignment may be TRBD1 or TRBD2 (5 bases each). Trimming removed 0 bases at V and 0 bases at J, with 8 bases between. CDR3 size: 16 residues. CDR1 MRHNA and CDR2 SNTAGT come from the germline V gene. Written as DNA, the CDR3 is TGTGCCAGCAGTGACTCGAGGGGTCCGAACACCGGGGAGCTGTTTTTT. Residues: CASSDSRGPNTGELFF.

The chain has TRBV4-3 and TRBJ2-1; 7 positions agree with TRBD1. Germline V gene data show CDR1 as LGHNA and CDR2 as YSLEER. V trimming: 0 bases; J trimming: 0 bases; junction bases outside the gene matches: 14. The CDR3 is made up of 20 amino acids. The CDR3 sequence is CASSQDMGEGRGSSYNEQFF. For the CDR3, the DNA is TGCGCCAGCAGCCAAGATATGGGGGAAGGCAGGGGGAGCTCCTACAATGAGCAGTTCTTC.

The chain combines TRBV4-2 with TRBJ2-3; D call uncertain. The CDR3 spans 16 residues. Germline values: CDR1 LGHNA, CDR2 YNFKEQ. V lost 5 bases and J 5 bases, leaving 20 bases between the germline ends. The CDR3 loop reads CASSGRVGGERDTQYF. CDR3 nucleotides: TGTGCCAGCAGCGGACGAGTCGGTGGCGAGAGAGATACGCAGTATTTT.

The V and J genes are TRBV12-3 or TRBV12-4 and TRBJ1-1, with 11 bases matching TRBD1. The CDR3 length is 15 residues. Unmatched junction bases numbered 6, after V lost 5 bases and J lost 4 bases. The CDR3 here is CASSKDRGPGTEAFF. CDR3 sequence (DNA): TGTGCCAGCAGTAAGGACAGGGGGCCGGGCACTGAAGCTTTCTTT.

This clonotype has just a few counts. The chain recombines TRBV27 with TRBJ2-3, with D perhaps TRBD1 (5 bases). CDR1 is MNHEY and CDR2 is SMNVEV in the germline V gene (reference sequence). Trimming left V 6 bases short and J 0 bases short, with 13 bases between. CDR3 size: 15 residues. In nucleotides, the CDR3 is TGTGCCAGCAGACAGGTGTCTTATAGCACAGATACGCAGTATTTT. This gives the protein CASRQVSYSTDTQYF.

Only a few counts were recorded for this clonotype. The chain employs TRBV18 and TRBJ2-7; D remains ambiguous. There are 15 residues in the CDR3. Germline CDR1 is KGHSH and CDR2 is LQKENI. With 2 bases removed from V and 2 bases from J, the gap between germline ends came to 13 bases. The CDR3 DNA reads as TGTGCCAGCTCACCATCGGCTTCATCCCCCTACGAGCAGTACGTC. This translates into CASSPSASSPYEQYV.

This clonotype occurred a few times. Here the CDR3 reads CATRRGGFTEAFF. CDR3 DNA: TGTGCCACTAGAAGAGGGGGCTTCACTGAAGCTTTCTTT. This chain links TRBV6-5 with TRBJ1-1; 7 nucleotides match TRBD1. Germline assignment: CDR1 MNHEY and CDR2 SVGAGI. V lost 10 bases to trimming and J lost 4 bases; unmatched junction nucleotides: 9. The CDR3 covers 13 residues.

This clonotype appeared many times. This chain connects TRBV5-3 to TRBJ2-1, with D unresolved. TRBV5-3 has ORF status, its function being uncertain. CDR3 length: 15 residues. Trimming shortened V by 7 bases and J by 0 bases, and 14 bases separated the two germline ends. As DNA, the CDR3 is TGTGCCAGAGGCACTACTACCCGCTCCTACAATGAGCAGTTCTTC. It is translated as CARGTTTRSYNEQFF.

Remarks on this clonotype: Being one base from a much bigger clone, this may be a read error. The J gene is TRBJ2-7, the V gene TRBV29-1; D uncertain. CDR3 length equals 11 residues. Trimming took off 8 bases at V and 2 bases at J, with 10 bases between the two ends. Germline V gene data show CDR1 as SQVTM and CDR2 as ANQGSEA. CDR3 coding DNA: TGCAGCATTAAACTTCCCTACGAGCAGTACTTC. It translates to CSIKLPYEQYF.

The rearrangement links TRBV25-1 to TRBJ1-1; the D gene is possibly TRBD1 (6 bases). Looked up from germline, CDR1 is MGHDK and CDR2 is SYGVNS. Trimming pared 6 bases from V and 11 bases from J, leaving 16 bases between. This CDR3 has 12 amino acids. Here the CDR3 DNA reads TGTGCCAGCAGAGCAGGGGCCCTCGAGGCTTTCTTT. This codes for CASRAGALEAFF.

The CDR3, as DNA: TGTGCCATTCTCAGCACCGGGGAGCTGTTTTTT. Its translation: CAILSTGELFF. The chain is built from TRBV10-3 and TRBJ2-2; D not resolved. The CDR3 has 11 residues. Per the germline V gene, CDR1 is ENHRY and CDR2 is SYGVKD. The ends were cut back, 9 bases at V and 4 bases at J, with 6 bases in the middle.

The rearrangement uses TRBV7-2 and TRBJ2-7, with 7 bases aligning to TRBD2. The V gene end was trimmed by 5 bases and the J gene end by 4 bases; junction bases not matched to a gene: 11. The CDR3 runs 15 residues. The germline V gene has CDR1 SGHTA and CDR2 FQGNSA. CDR3 residues: CASSRGRAYLYEQYF. DNA for the CDR3: TGTGCCAGCAGCAGAGGGAGGGCCTACTTGTACGAGCAGTACTTC.

The table lists this clonotype with a few counts. The chain uses TRBV20-1 and TRBJ1-1; D is unresolved. The germline gives CDR1 DFQATT, CDR2 SNEGSKA (reference sequence). The CDR3 covers 13 residues. Trimming took off 0 bases at V and 2 bases at J, with 7 bases between the two ends. CDR3 nucleotide sequence: TGCAGTGCTAGAGACCCCCTTAACACTGAAGCTTTCTTT. This gives the protein CSARDPLNTEAFF.